This TCR beta chain was identified during a study of tumor-infiltrating lymphocytes in localized non-small cell lung cancer. CDR1 is SGHDN, CDR2 FVKESK, per germline. Trimming stripped 2 bases from V and 2 bases from J, with 10 bases between. The CDR3 length is 16 residues. Sequenced by immunoSEQ multiplex PCR; TCRdb stores in-frame clones only, minus some. The sample lists about 15,000 clones, roughly 71% seen once, with less than 6% in the top ten. Study-level results: No link was found between tumor T-cell fraction and recurrence-free survival.

Details on this clone: Its antigen is as yet unknown.

The TCR originated in a human donor with non-small cell lung cancer. Sequences were obtained from lung tumor tissue. This chain links TRBV14 with TRBJ2-6; TRBD1 might be the D (5 bases). The CDR3 loop reads CASSQLKGTGANVLTF. The CDR3 region has the DNA TGTGCCAGCAGCCAACTAAAGGGGACTGGGGCCAACGTCCTGACTTTC.